This entry lists 7 T cell receptor beta chains sequenced from one sample in a study of sequential checkpoint blockade in melanoma. Measured with immunoSEQ multiplex PCR; TCRdb has only the in-frame clones, and not every one. The table shows approximately 15,000 clones, with roughly 70% occurring only once. Treatment defined: randomized to nivolumab then ipilimumab (arm A) or the reverse (arm B). The sample here was CD8+ T cells sorted from blood (inferred from file names), taken from a patient given nivolumab and ipilimumab in sequence. Source of these receptors: a human donor with melanoma.

The chain recombines TRBV5-1 with TRBJ2-2; tentative D call: TRBD2 (5 bases). Germline assignment: CDR1 SGHRS and CDR2 YFSETQ. The CDR3 has 16 amino acids. The V gene lost 1 base and the J gene lost 1 base, with 11 bases spanning the gap. CDR3 in DNA: TGCGCCAGCAGCTTGTTGGAGGACTTGAACACCGGGGAGCTGTTTTTT. Protein: CASSLLEDLNTGELFF.

This clone is a singleton in its sample. This sequence joins TRBV10-1 and TRBJ1-2, with D tentatively TRBD1 (6 bases). Per germline, CDR1 WNHNN and CDR2 SYGVQD (reference sequence). This CDR3 has 13 residues. The V gene lost 0 bases and the J gene lost 8 bases, with 10 bases spanning the gap. The CDR3 reads CASSESHGGGYTF. DNA for the CDR3: TGCGCCAGCAGTGAGTCTCATGGGGGCGGCTACACCTTC.

The chain is built from TRBV7-6 and TRBJ1-2, with D possibly being TRBD1 (6 bases). The CDR3 runs 16 residues. Germline loops: CDR1 SGHVS, CDR2 FNYEAQ. V was pared by 5 bases and J by 5 bases, with 21 bases between. The CDR3 sequence is CASSTHLTRGGYGYTF. The CDR3 nucleotides read TGTGCCAGCAGCACACATCTTACAAGGGGGGGGTATGGCTACACCTTC.

V usage is TRBV6-5 and J usage is TRBJ1-2; possible D gene TRBD1, 5 bases. V was pared by 0 bases and J by 4 bases, with 12 bases between. The CDR3 is made up of 15 amino acids. Germline lookup yields CDR1 MNHEY and CDR2 SVGAGI. CDR3 amino acids: CASSYSAGMGYGYTF. The CDR3 coding sequence is TGTGCCAGCAGTTACTCGGCAGGGATGGGCTATGGCTACACCTTC.

The chain employs TRBV7-6 and TRBJ2-6, with unresolved D. V lost 3 bases and J lost 0, with 3 bases in between. The CDR3 totals 14 residues. Germline V CDR1 and CDR2: SGHVS, FNYEAQ. CDR3 residues: CASSFISGANVLTF. The CDR3 nucleotides read TGTGCCAGCAGCTTTATCTCTGGGGCCAACGTCCTGACTTTC.

The chain joins TRBV4-1 to TRBJ1-1, with TRBD1 matching 8 bases. Looked up from germline, CDR1 is MGHRA and CDR2 is YSYEKL. V lost 1 base to trimming and J lost 5 bases; unmatched junction nucleotides: 9. The CDR3 loop spans 16 amino acids. CDR3 in DNA: TGCGCCAGCAGCCAAGTTCACAGGGGGGGATTGACTGAAGCTTTCTTT. Translated, it gives CASSQVHRGGLTEAFF.

J is TRBJ2-1 and V is TRBV19; 8 nucleotides align to TRBD1. Looked up from germline, CDR1 is LNHDA and CDR2 is SQIVND (reference sequence). The CDR3 extends over 14 amino acids. The V and J ends lost 5 bases and 3 bases, in that order; junction bases with no gene match: 3. In DNA, the CDR3 is TGTGCCAGTAGTCACGGGACAGGCTACAATGAGCAGTTCTTC. The encoded protein is CASSHGTGYNEQFF.